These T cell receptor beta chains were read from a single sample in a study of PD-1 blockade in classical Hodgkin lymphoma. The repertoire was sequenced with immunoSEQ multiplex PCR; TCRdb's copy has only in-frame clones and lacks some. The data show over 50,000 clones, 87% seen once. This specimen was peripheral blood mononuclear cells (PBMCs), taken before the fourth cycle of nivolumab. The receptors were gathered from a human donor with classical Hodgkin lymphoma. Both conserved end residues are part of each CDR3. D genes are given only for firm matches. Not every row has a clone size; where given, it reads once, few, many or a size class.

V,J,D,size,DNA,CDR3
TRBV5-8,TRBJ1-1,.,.,TGTGCCATTCGGACGGGGAACACTGAAGCTTTCTTT,CAIRTGNTEAFF
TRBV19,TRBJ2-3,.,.,TGTGCCAGTAAGCCGACCAGCACAGATACGCAGTATTTT,CASKPTSTDTQYF
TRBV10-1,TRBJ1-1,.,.,TGCGCCAGCAGTGCAGCCTTGAACACTGAAGCTTTCTTT,CASSAALNTEAFF
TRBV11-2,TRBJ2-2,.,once,TGTGCCAGCAGCTTAGACCCACTCAGGGCCGGGGAGCTGTTTTTT,CASSLDPLRAGELFF
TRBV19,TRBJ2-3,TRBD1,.,TGTGCCAGTGGGACAGGGTACACAGATACGCAGTATTTT,CASGTGYTDTQYF
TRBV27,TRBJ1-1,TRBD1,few,TGTGCCAGCAGTTCGCCCCCCCGCCGGACAGGGTTGAACACTGAAGCTTTCTTT,CASSSPPRRTGLNTEAFF
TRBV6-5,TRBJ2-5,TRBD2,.,TGTGCCAGCAGTTCTCCATACGGGGGGACTCAAGAGACCCAGTACTTC,CASSSPYGGTQETQYF
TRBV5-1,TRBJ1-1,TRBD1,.,TGCGCCAGCAGCCAACAGGGGGCTCAAACTGAAGCTTTCTTT,CASSQQGAQTEAFF
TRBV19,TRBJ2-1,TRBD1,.,TGTGCCAGTAGCTCCCCGGGACAGGGGGGTTACAATGAGCAGTTCTTC,CASSSPGQGGYNEQFF
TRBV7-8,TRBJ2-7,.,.,TGTGCCAGCAGCTTATCTCGCACGGGTGGGGTCTACGAGCAGTACTTC,CASSLSRTGGVYEQYF
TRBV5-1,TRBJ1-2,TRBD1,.,TGCGCCAGCAGCTCCAACACAGGGGCCTTCCCCAACACCTTC,CASSSNTGAFPNTF
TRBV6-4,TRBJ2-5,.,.,TGTGCCAGCGCGCCGCCTAGCAGCCAAGAGACCCAGTACTTC,CASAPPSSQETQYF
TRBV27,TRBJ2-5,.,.,TGTGCCAGCAGTTTATGGACTGGTGAGACCCAGTACTTC,CASSLWTGETQYF
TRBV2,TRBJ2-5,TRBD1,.,TGTGCCAGCAGTGCCGACAGGGCGTCCCAGTACTTC,CASSADRASQYF
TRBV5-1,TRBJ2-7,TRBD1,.,TGCGCCAGCAGCGAACAGGGGTACTACGAGCAGTACTTC,CASSEQGYYEQYF
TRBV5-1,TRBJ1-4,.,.,TGCGCCAGCAGCTTAGGCAGGGAGGGTGAAAAACTGTTTTTT,CASSLGREGEKLFF
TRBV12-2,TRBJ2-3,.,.,TGTGCAAGTCGCTCCAAAAGACTCGGGACAGATAAACCTGCGGGGGCAGATACGCAGTATTTT,CASRSKRLGTDKPAGADTQYF
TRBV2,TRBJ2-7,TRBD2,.,TGTGCCAGCAGGCTTAAACTAGCGGGGGTCTCCTACGAGCAGTACTTC,CASRLKLAGVSYEQYF
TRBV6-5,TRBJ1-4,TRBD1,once,TGTGCCAGCAGTTACGGGACAGGGGGAGGTGATGAAAAACTGTTTTTT,CASSYGTGGGDEKLFF
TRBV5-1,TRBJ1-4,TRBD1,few,TGCGCCAGCAGCCCGGGGACAGGGGGAAATGAAAAACTGTTTTTT,CASSPGTGGNEKLFF
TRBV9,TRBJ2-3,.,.,TGTGCCAGCAGCGTAGCACCGGGGGCTAGTGCAGATACGCAGTATTTT,CASSVAPGASADTQYF
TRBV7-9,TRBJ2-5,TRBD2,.,TGTGCCAGCAGCTTATCTGGGCGGGGGACGCAAGAGACCCAGTACTTC,CASSLSGRGTQETQYF
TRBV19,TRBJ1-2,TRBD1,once,TGTGCCAGTAAGACAGGGGCGGACTACACCTTC,CASKTGADYTF
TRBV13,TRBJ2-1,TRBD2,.,TGTGCCACCCAGGGACTAGCGGGGGCCCCACCTGACAAAGGGCAGTTCTTC,CATQGLAGAPPDKGQFF
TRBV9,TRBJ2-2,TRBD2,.,TGTGCCAGCAGAGGGACTAGTGAGAACACCGGGGAGCTGTTTTTT,CASRGTSENTGELFF
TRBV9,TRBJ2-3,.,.,TGTGCCAGCAGCGCCTATCAGGGGTCAGATACGCAGTATTTT,CASSAYQGSDTQYF
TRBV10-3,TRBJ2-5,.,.,TGTGCCATCAGTGAGATCTTACAGGACCTCCAAGAGACCCAGTACTTC,CAISEILQDLQETQYF
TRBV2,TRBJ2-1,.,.,TGTGCCAGCCCCGAGGGGAGCTCCTACAATGAGCAGTTCTTC,CASPEGSSYNEQFF
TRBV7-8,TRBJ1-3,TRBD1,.,TGTGCCAGCAGCTTAGGGGGGGGACAGTTGTCTGGAAACACCATATATTTT,CASSLGGGQLSGNTIYF
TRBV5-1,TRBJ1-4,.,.,TGCGCCAGCAGCTTGGAAGGGACGAATAATGAAAAACTGTTTTTT,CASSLEGTNNEKLFF
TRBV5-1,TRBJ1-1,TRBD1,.,TGCGCCAGCAGCTCTACAGGGGGCCCGAACACTGAAGCTTTCTTT,CASSSTGGPNTEAFF
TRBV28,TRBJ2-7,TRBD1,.,TGTGCCAGCAGTTTGAGGACAGGGTTCGAGCAGTACTTC,CASSLRTGFEQYF
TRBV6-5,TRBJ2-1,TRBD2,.,TGTGCCAGCAGTTACGAAGCGGGGGGGGGTGAGCAGTTCTTC,CASSYEAGGGEQFF
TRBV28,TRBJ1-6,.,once,TGTGCCAGCAGTTTAGGGAGCTCCTATAATTCACCCCTCCACTTT,CASSLGSSYNSPLHF